In this sample, the clone carrying this T cell receptor (beta chain) turned up a few times. Its specificity is not known. Sequencing was preceded by expansion of antigen-specific CD4+ T cells with viral peptide pools in the ViraFEST assay. Culturing for 10 to 11 days preceded CD4+ T cell isolation. Subjects were given two BNT162b2 or mRNA-1273 vaccine doses. Fresh IL-2-containing medium replaced half the medium on days 3 and 7. This sample was included in a study of vaccination effects on CD4 cells after COVID-19. Study-wide background: Post-vaccine sampling occurred a median 72 days after the second dose. Whole-study findings and limits: Common cold coronavirus cross-reactivity was shown by only 1 of 255 vaccine-induced clones in healthy vaccinees. Marked clonal contraction was seen in infection- and vaccine-induced clones late after vaccination.

The method was immunoSEQ multiplex PCR; TCRdb's version includes in-frame clones alone and lacks a portion of them. The sample holds about 59,000 clones; approximately 78% are singletons and the top ten take roughly 2%. The source is a human donor who received a COVID-19 vaccine. The sample was CD4+ T cells from PBMCs cultured with HCoV-OC43 spike peptides, taken after COVID-19 vaccination. The subset here: HCoV-OC43 spike overlapping peptide pool stimulation.

The CDR3 sequence is CSVKLQGPETQYF. CDR3 in DNA: TGCAGCGTGAAGTTACAGGGGCCGGAGACCCAGTACTTC. This chain uses TRBV29-1 with TRBJ2-5; TRBD1 matches 7 bases. Germline CDR1 and CDR2: SQVTM and ANQGSEA. This CDR3 region has 13 residues. Trimming removed 6 bases from V and 5 bases from J; junction bases left unmatched: 9.